Shown below are 12 T cell receptor beta chains from a single sample sequenced in a study of T cell responses to AZD1222 COVID-19 vaccine (TCRdb year 2021). The library was built by means of the immunoSEQ multiplex PCR assay. This is the immuneACCESS table as TCRdb keeps it, with only in-frame sequences that have V and J called. A part of the clones is gone; compared with another copy, unresolved V genes explain less than half, and the rest is unexplained. This sample comprises some 130,000 clones, about 90% of them detected only once. Over 1.5% of the sample is held by the ten biggest clonotypes. The time point label here, explained by the study, means: baseline before first vaccination. This material consisted of peripheral blood, taken on day 0 of AZD1222 vaccination. These receptors all stem from an adult in good health.

J is TRBJ1-2 and V is TRBV5-6; TRBD1 agrees at 9 bases. V lost 4 bases to trimming and J lost 7 bases; unmatched junction nucleotides: 11. CDR3 length equals 15 residues. Per germline, CDR1 SGHDT and CDR2 YYEEEE. DNA for the CDR3: TGTGCCAGCAGCCAGGGACAGGGACTCAGGGGTGGCTACACCTTC. The encoded protein is CASSQGQGLRGGYTF.

The chain carries TRBV5-6 and TRBJ1-4; D not resolved. V dropped 1 base and J dropped 0 bases, with 10 bases sitting between them. CDR1 is SGHDT, CDR2 YYEEEE, per germline. CDR3 length: 16 amino acids. In DNA, the CDR3 is TGTGCCAGCAGCTTGCAAAGGGCCGCAACTAATGAAAAACTGTTTTTT. Translated: CASSLQRAATNEKLFF. Supplemented by reference TRBV5-6 and TRBJ1-4, the full variable domain reads DAGVTQSPTHLIKTRGQQVTLRCSPKSGHDTVSWYQQALGQGPQFIFQYYEEEERQRGNFPDRFSGHQFPNYSSELNVNALLLGDSALYLCASSLQRAATNEKLFFGSGTQLSVL.

This chain connects TRBV5-5 to TRBJ2-5; D gene unclear. In germline, CDR1 is SGHKS, CDR2 YYEKEE (reference sequence). V was clipped by 3 bases and J by 2 bases, with 11 bases between them. This CDR3 contains 14 residues. The CDR3 coding sequence is TGTGCCAGCAGCTCCATGTGGGGTCAAGAGACCCAGTACTTC. Residues: CASSSMWGQETQYF.

This chain links TRBV10-2 with TRBJ1-5; weak D call: TRBD1 (6 bases). The germline V gene encodes CDR1 WSHSY and CDR2 SAAADI. Trimming shortened V by 6 bases and J by 1 base, and 7 bases separated the two germline ends. This CDR3 comprises 13 residues. In DNA, the CDR3 is TGCGCCAGCAGGGGGGGCAGCAATCAGCCCCAGCATTTT. This gives the protein CASRGGSNQPQHF.

The gene calls are TRBV6-5 and TRBJ1-2; weak D call: TRBD1 (6 bases). CDR3 length equals 12 residues. Germline V gene lookup returns CDR1 MNHEY and CDR2 SVGAGI. The germline V and J ends were trimmed by 4 bases and 8 bases, with 11 bases remaining between them. CDR3 protein: CASSLGGRGYTF. The CDR3 DNA sequence: TGTGCCAGCAGTTTAGGGGGTCGCGGCTACACCTTC.

This chain uses TRBV3-1 (or the pseudogene TRBV3-2) with TRBJ1-1; D gene ambiguous. Trimming removed 1 base from V and 1 base from J, with 7 bases in between. The CDR3 runs 14 residues. Germline lookup yields CDR1 LGHDT and CDR2 YNNKEL (reference sequence). CDR3 nucleotides: TGTGCCAGCAGCCAAGGCACGGAGAACACTGAAGCTTTCTTT. It yields the protein CASSQGTENTEAFF.

This chain uses TRBV5-1 with TRBJ1-1; 7 bases fit TRBD1. The CDR3 has 16 residues. Unmatched junction bases numbered 7, after V lost 2 bases and J lost 0 bases. The germline V gene has CDR1 SGHRS and CDR2 YFSETQ. CDR3 DNA: TGCGCCAGCAGCTTAGACAGGGTCGGACTGAACACTGAAGCTTTCTTT. This gives the protein CASSLDRVGLNTEAFF.

The genes are TRBV29-1 and TRBJ2-5; TRBD1 might be the D (6 bases). Trimming pared 6 bases from V and 5 bases from J, leaving 19 bases between. From germline, CDR1 is SQVTM and CDR2 ANQGSEA. The CDR3 runs 14 residues. The CDR3 is CSVEPGAPDETQYF. In DNA, the CDR3 is TGCAGCGTCGAACCAGGGGCCCCTGACGAGACCCAGTACTTC.

This chain joins TRBV5-1 and TRBJ1-1; weak D call: TRBD1 (6 bases). Germline CDR1 is SGHRS and CDR2 is YFSETQ. Trimming stripped 4 bases from V and 11 bases from J, with 18 bases between. CDR3 length: 13 residues. The CDR3 region has the DNA TGCGCCAGCAGCCCCGGGGGCGAAGTCGGCGCTTTCTTT. This translates into CASSPGGEVGAFF.

V usage is TRBV6-6 and J usage is TRBJ1-2, with unresolved D. The CDR3 is 16 amino acids. V was clipped by 4 bases and J by 3 bases, with 18 bases between them. The germline gives CDR1 MNHNY, CDR2 SVGAGI (reference sequence). The CDR3 nucleotides read TGTGCCAGCAGTTTCTCGATCCCGTCTCAACACTATGGCTACACCTTC. It yields the protein CASSFSIPSQHYGYTF.

The genes are TRBV5-4 and TRBJ1-4; D may be TRBD1 (5 bases). This CDR3 comprises 13 residues. In germline, CDR1 is SGHNT, CDR2 YYREEE (reference sequence). Trimming took off 4 bases at V and 7 bases at J, with 11 bases between the two ends. CDR3 nucleotide sequence: TGTGCCAGCAGCCCAGGCGGGGGTGAAAAACTGTTTTTT. It is translated as CASSPGGGEKLFF.

The chain joins TRBV2 to TRBJ2-6, with a tentative D call TRBD1 (5 bases). The germline CDR1 and CDR2 sequences are SNHLY and FYNNEI. The CDR3 runs 14 residues. Trimming cost V 11 bases and J 0 bases, with 11 bases left between them. CDR3 bases: TGTGCCTCGAACAGGTTCTCTGGGGCCAACGTCCTGACTTTC. Its protein product is CASNRFSGANVLTF.